These 31 T cell receptor beta chains originate from one sample sequenced in a study of T cell responses to AZD1222 COVID-19 vaccine. Sequenced by immunoSEQ multiplex PCR; TCRdb stores in-frame clones only, minus some. The table has over 150,000 clones, less than 95% seen once. The sequencing used peripheral blood, collected on day 0 of AZD1222 vaccination. Receptors were obtained from an adult in good health.

This rearrangement joins TRBV6-5 to TRBJ1-6; D not certain. The CDR3 is made up of 14 amino acids. Trimming removed 2 bases from V and 3 bases from J, with 5 bases in between. Germline CDR1 MNHEY, CDR2 SVGAGI. The CDR3 DNA follows: TGTGCCAGCAGTTACCAAGTCTATAATTCACCCCTCCACTTT. Amino acid sequence: CASSYQVYNSPLHF.

This sequence joins TRBV6-2 or TRBV6-3 and TRBJ2-3; 9 bases are a match to TRBD2. The V segment lost 7 bases and the J segment 5 bases; nucleotides outside the gene matches: 7. The germline V gene encodes CDR1 MNHEY and CDR2 SVGEGT. This CDR3 is built from 14 residues. CDR3 amino acids: CASIPRGGRDTQYF. As DNA, the CDR3 is TGTGCCAGCATCCCGCGGGGGGGCCGAGATACGCAGTATTTT.

The chain links TRBV6-5 to TRBJ2-1, with a possible D match to TRBD1 (5 bases). Deletions cut 0 bases from V and 9 bases from J, with 9 bases between. Germline V gives CDR1 MNHEY, CDR2 SVGAGI. The CDR3 is 13 amino acids. The CDR3 sequence: CASSYSVRGEQFF. DNA for the CDR3: TGTGCCAGCAGTTACTCCGTAAGGGGTGAGCAGTTCTTC.

Points on this clone: A junction boundary mismatches the germline segment, possibly from a read error. The rearrangement links TRBV30 to TRBJ1-2; no clear D. The germline CDR1 and CDR2 sequences are GTSNPN and SVGIG (reference sequence). The CDR3 covers 13 residues. DNA of the CDR3: TGTGCCTGGAGTGTGGGTCTTACTAATGGTTACACCTTC. This translates into CAWSVGLTNGYTF.

The chain has TRBV6-2 or TRBV6-3 and TRBJ2-7; D is unclear. V gave up 4 bases and J gave up 2 bases, with 12 bases separating them. Germline loops: CDR1 MNHEY, CDR2 SVGEGT. The CDR3 consists of 14 residues. This chain's CDR3 is CASSSEMWPYEQYF. The DNA for the CDR3 is TGTGCCAGCAGTTCCGAGATGTGGCCCTACGAGCAGTACTTC.

V is TRBV9 and J is TRBJ1-2; TRBD1 matches 7 bases. CDR3 length equals 15 residues. Germline-derived CDR1 and CDR2 are SGDLS and YYNGEE. V was clipped by 0 bases and J by 8 bases; unmatched bases: 10. CDR3 region: CASSVDPGQSYGYTF. The CDR3 coding sequence is TGTGCCAGCAGCGTAGACCCGGGACAGAGCTACGGCTACACCTTC.

In DNA form, the CDR3 reads TGTGCCAGCAGCTTTGGGGGCCAAGAGACCCAGTACTTC. Translating it yields CASSFGGQETQYF. The chain combines TRBV5-5 with TRBJ2-5; D possibly uses TRBD1 or TRBD2 (5 bases each). CDR1 and CDR2 (germline): SGHKS, YYEKEE (reference sequence). The CDR3 extends over 13 amino acids. V was clipped by 2 bases and J by 1 base, with 6 bases between them. Full variable domain (missing parts from reference TRBV5-5 and TRBJ2-5): DAGVTQSPTHLIKTRGQQVTLRCSPISGHKSVSWYQQVLGQGPQFIFQYYEKEERGRGNFPDRFSARQFPNYSSELNVNALLLGDSALYLCASSFGGQETQYFGPGTRLLVL.

V is TRBV6-6 and J is TRBJ2-7; 7 bases fit TRBD1. With V trimmed by 7 bases and J by 4 bases, 7 bases remained unmatched. The CDR3 is 13 amino acids. Germline CDR1 is MNHNY and CDR2 is SVGAGI (reference sequence). The CDR3 DNA follows: TGTGCCAGCACCCAACAGGGGCAGTACGAGCAGTACTTC. This codes for CASTQQGQYEQYF.

This chain links TRBV4-3 with TRBJ1-2, with D tentatively TRBD1 (6 bases). Germline V lookup: CDR1 LGHNA, CDR2 YSLEER. This CDR3 spans 14 amino acids. V was trimmed by 0 bases and J by 6 bases, leaving 11 bases between them. CDR3 in amino acids: CASSQELGGNGYTF. The CDR3 nucleotides are TGCGCCAGCAGCCAAGAGCTGGGGGGCAATGGCTACACCTTC.

The genes are TRBV27 and TRBJ2-1; 10 bases fit TRBD2. With 3 bases clipped from V and 9 bases from J, the junction kept 5 bases outside the gene matches. The CDR3 length is 14 residues. CDR1 and CDR2 from the germline V gene are MNHEY and SMNVEV (reference sequence). CDR3 bases: TGTGCCAGCAGTTTCAGCGGGGGGGGTGCTGAGCAGTTCTTC. Its protein product is CASSFSGGGAEQFF.

This chain uses TRBV7-2 with TRBJ2-1; 7 bases are a match to TRBD2. The J segment lost 8 bases and the V segment lost 1 base, leaving 14 bases of the junction unmatched. This CDR3 has 17 residues. Per the germline V gene, CDR1 is SGHTA and CDR2 is FQGNSA. CDR3 protein: CASSLVSGTTPSYEQFF. Written as DNA, the CDR3 is TGTGCCAGCAGCTTAGTGTCGGGGACTACCCCGAGTTATGAGCAGTTCTTC.

The chain joins TRBV30 to TRBJ1-4, with 7 bases that match TRBD1. J lost 7 bases, V lost 5 bases, and 4 bases had no gene match. This CDR3 has 12 residues. Germline CDR1 and CDR2: GTSNPN and SVGIG (reference sequence). The CDR3 protein is CAWDRASEKLFF. DNA of the CDR3: TGTGCCTGGGACAGGGCGTCTGAAAAACTGTTTTTT.

The chain combines TRBV11-2 with TRBJ1-2, with TRBD1 as a possible D gene (6 bases). The CDR3 runs to 15 residues. Germline V CDR1 and CDR2: SGHAT, FQNNGV. V lost 5 bases to trimming and J lost 1 base, with 14 bases between them. CDR3 residues: CASSPAGAFNYGYTF. The CDR3 region has the DNA TGTGCCAGCAGCCCAGCAGGGGCCTTTAACTATGGCTACACCTTC.

V is TRBV6-6 and J is TRBJ2-5; D ambiguous. Germline assignment: CDR1 MNHNY and CDR2 SVGAGI (reference sequence). The CDR3 runs 12 residues. Trimming pared 8 bases from V and 2 bases from J, leaving 9 bases between. The CDR3 loop is CASLGKQETQYF. The CDR3 DNA is TGTGCCAGCTTAGGGAAGCAAGAGACCCAGTACTTC.

The chain employs TRBV5-1 and TRBJ2-3, with 14 bases aligning to TRBD2. Germline V gene sequence: CDR1 SGHRS, CDR2 YFSETQ. Germline trimming cut 1 base from V and 5 bases from J; bases unmatched to any gene: 6. The CDR3 is 17 residues long. The CDR3 is CASSLLTSGGAGDTQYF. CDR3 DNA: TGCGCCAGCAGCTTGTTGACTAGCGGGGGGGCTGGAGATACGCAGTATTTT.

The rearrangement uses TRBV5-6 and TRBJ1-2; no firm D call. CDR3 size: 14 residues. The V and J ends lost 2 bases and 1 base respectively, with 9 bases between them. Germline CDR1 and CDR2: SGHDT and YYEEEE. The CDR3 region is CASSFYGVNYGYTF. As DNA, the CDR3 is TGTGCCAGCAGCTTCTACGGGGTTAACTATGGCTACACCTTC.

The chain joins TRBV6-5 to TRBJ1-2; tentatively, D is TRBD1 (6 bases). The CDR3 loop spans 13 amino acids. Trimming removed 2 bases at V and 7 bases at J, with 11 bases between. Germline CDR1 reads MNHEY; CDR2 reads SVGAGI. In DNA, the CDR3 is TGTGCCAGCAGTTACATCCAGGGGAGTGGCTACACCTTC. Encoded protein: CASSYIQGSGYTF.

This chain connects TRBV7-8 to TRBJ1-4; D is unclear. The CDR3 consists of 16 residues. Germline-derived CDR1 and CDR2 are SGHVS and FQNEAQ. V was clipped by 4 bases and J by 4 bases, with 16 bases between them. For the CDR3, the DNA is TGTGCCAGCAGCTCCGGCCGGGTGAGAAATAATGAAAAACTGTTTTTT. This gives the protein CASSSGRVRNNEKLFF.

This clone occurred once. CDR3 sequence: CASSEAVRYGYTF. The CDR3 bases are TGTGCCAGCAGTGAAGCGGTACGGTATGGCTACACCTTC. V gene TRBV2 combines with J gene TRBJ1-2; no clear D. Germline V CDR1 and CDR2: SNHLY, FYNNEI. Trimming removed 0 bases at V and 5 bases at J, with 7 bases between. The length of the CDR3 is 13 residues.

The chain carries TRBV9 and TRBJ2-7; tentatively, D is TRBD1 (6 bases). CDR3 size: 15 residues. The germline CDR1 and CDR2 sequences are SGDLS and YYNGEE. Trimming stripped 3 bases from V and 1 base from J, with 14 bases between. DNA for the CDR3: TGTGCCAGCAGCGCGGGTGCCCAGGGGTCCTACGAGCAGTACTTC. This encodes CASSAGAQGSYEQYF. The full variable domain, completed using reference TRBV9 and TRBJ2-7, is DSGVTQTPKHLITATGQRVTLRCSPRSGDLSVYWYQQSLDQGLQFLIQYYNGEERAKGNILERFSAQQFPDLHSELNLSSLELGDSALYFCASSAGAQGSYEQYFGPGTRLTVT.

The chain links TRBV5-1 to TRBJ1-2; D is ambiguous. CDR1 is SGHRS, CDR2 YFSETQ, per germline. The V end was cut by 0 bases, the J end by 5 bases, with 8 bases between. CDR3 length equals 13 residues. In DNA form, the CDR3 reads TGCGCCAGCAGCTTGGTCGCAGGATATGGCTACACCTTC. This codes for CASSLVAGYGYTF.

The rearrangement links TRBV27 to TRBJ1-6; D not resolved. The CDR3 extends over 12 amino acids. CDR1 is MNHEY, CDR2 SMNVEV, per germline (reference sequence). Deletions cut 1 base from V and 9 bases from J, with 4 bases between. CDR3 in DNA: TGTGCCAGCAGTTTATTCGGTTCACCCCTCCACTTT. Residues: CASSLFGSPLHF.

In the case of this clone: This may stem from a read error, because a much larger clone lies one nucleotide away. This sequence joins TRBV7-3 and TRBJ2-6, with D maybe TRBD1 (6 bases). Per germline, CDR1 SGHTA and CDR2 FQGTGA. The CDR3 has 15 residues. Deletions cut 4 bases from V and 0 bases from J, with 7 bases between. CDR3 amino acids: CASSYRASGANVLTF. The CDR3 DNA sequence: TGTGCCAGCAGCTACAGGGCCTCTGGGGCCAACGTCCTGACTTTC. The full variable domain, completed using reference TRBV7-3 and TRBJ2-6, is GAGVSQTPSNKVTEKGKYVELRCDPISGHTALYWYRQSLGQGPEFLIYFQGTGAADDSGLPNDRFFAVRPEGSVSTLKIQRTERGDSAVYLCASSYRASGANVLTFGAGSRLTVL.

A few counts support this clone. The chain employs TRBV12-1 and TRBJ1-1. TRBV12-1 is noted as a pseudogene. The CDR3 extends over 12 amino acids. The CDR3 DNA sequence: TGTGCCAGCAGCCCTCTGATCACTGAAGCTTTCTTT. Translation: CASSPLITEAFF.

The rearrangement uses TRBV4-3 and TRBJ2-7; the match to TRBD2 covers 12 bases. The J segment lost 5 bases and the V segment lost 0 bases, leaving 14 bases of the junction unmatched. The CDR3 sequence is 19 residues long. CDR1 is LGHNA and CDR2 is YSLEER in the germline V gene. As DNA, the CDR3 is TGCGCCAGCAGCCAAGATCCGGATCTAGCGGGGGGGCCAGTAAACGAGCAGTACTTC. Its protein is CASSQDPDLAGGPVNEQYF.

The genes are TRBV9 and TRBJ2-5; 13 bases line up with TRBD2. Germline assignment: CDR1 SGDLS and CDR2 YYNGEE. The V gene end was trimmed by 0 bases and the J gene end by 4 bases; junction bases not matched to a gene: 6. The CDR3 runs 17 residues. CDR3 residues: CASSVGRLAGGRETQYF. Written as DNA, the CDR3 is TGTGCCAGCAGCGTAGGGAGACTAGCGGGGGGCAGAGAGACCCAGTACTTC. The full variable domain, with the rest looked up from reference TRBV9 and TRBJ2-5, is DSGVTQTPKHLITATGQRVTLRCSPRSGDLSVYWYQQSLDQGLQFLIQYYNGEERAKGNILERFSAQQFPDLHSELNLSSLELGDSALYFCASSVGRLAGGRETQYFGPGTRLLVL.

V and J are TRBV9 and TRBJ1-5; D is unclear. V was trimmed by 2 bases and J by 0 bases, leaving 6 bases between them. Germline CDR1 is SGDLS and CDR2 is YYNGEE. This CDR3 region has 14 residues. CDR3 nucleotide sequence: TGTGCCAGCAGCGTCCATGGTAGCAATCAGCCCCAGCATTTT. This codes for CASSVHGSNQPQHF.

The genes are TRBV5-6 and TRBJ2-5; either TRBD1 or TRBD2 may supply D (5 bases each). The CDR3 contains 12 residues. Between the trimmed V and J ends, which lost 5 bases and 4 bases, there was a span of 9 bases. CDR1 is SGHDT and CDR2 is YYEEEE in the germline V gene. The CDR3 is CASSRGRETQYF. The DNA for the CDR3 is TGTGCCAGCAGTCGGGGCCGAGAGACCCAGTACTTC. Full variable domain (outside the CDR3, taken from reference TRBV5-6 and TRBJ2-5): DAGVTQSPTHLIKTRGQQVTLRCSPKSGHDTVSWYQQALGQGPQFIFQYYEEEERQRGNFPDRFSGHQFPNYSSELNVNALLLGDSALYLCASSRGRETQYFGPGTRLLVL.

The chain recombines TRBV7-8 with TRBJ2-2; D is tentatively TRBD1 or TRBD2 (5 bases each). Germline CDR1 SGHVS, CDR2 FQNEAQ. With 5 bases removed from V and 4 bases from J, the gap between germline ends came to 14 bases. The CDR3 runs 15 residues. CDR3: CASSEAGTTTGELFF. For the CDR3, the DNA is TGTGCCAGCAGCGAAGCCGGGACCACCACCGGGGAGCTGTTTTTT.

The chain uses TRBV9 and TRBJ2-1; D perhaps matches TRBD2 (6 bases). This CDR3 has 15 amino acids. V was pared by 0 bases and J by 5 bases, with 12 bases between. Germline lookup yields CDR1 SGDLS and CDR2 YYNGEE. The CDR3 reads CASSVEGLENNEQFF. CDR3 DNA: TGTGCCAGCAGCGTAGAGGGACTTGAGAACAATGAGCAGTTCTTC.

This clone was seen only once. The chain recombines TRBV6-2 or TRBV6-3 with TRBJ1-1, with D tentatively TRBD1 (5 bases). CDR1 is MNHEY and CDR2 is SVGEGT in the germline V gene. The CDR3 length is 15 residues. Trimming removed 4 bases at V and 0 bases at J, with 12 bases between. In DNA form, the CDR3 reads TGTGCCAGCAGTTGGGCCGGGACTGTGAACACTGAAGCTTTCTTT. This codes for CASSWAGTVNTEAFF.